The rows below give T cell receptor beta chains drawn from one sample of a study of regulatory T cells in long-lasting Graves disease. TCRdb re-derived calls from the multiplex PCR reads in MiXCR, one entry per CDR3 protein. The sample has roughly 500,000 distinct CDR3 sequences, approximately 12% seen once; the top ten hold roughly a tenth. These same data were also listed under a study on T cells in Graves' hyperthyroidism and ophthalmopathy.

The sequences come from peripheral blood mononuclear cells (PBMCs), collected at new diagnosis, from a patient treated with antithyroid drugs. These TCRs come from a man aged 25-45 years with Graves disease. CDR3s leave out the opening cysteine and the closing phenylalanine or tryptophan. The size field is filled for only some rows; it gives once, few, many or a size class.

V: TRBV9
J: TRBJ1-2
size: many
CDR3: ASSATGGFYGYT

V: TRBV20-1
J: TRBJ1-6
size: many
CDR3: SAVRQGSYNSPLH

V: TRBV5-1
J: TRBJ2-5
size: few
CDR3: ASSHEGGRVETQY

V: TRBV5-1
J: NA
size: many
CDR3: ASSLALAEYNEQF

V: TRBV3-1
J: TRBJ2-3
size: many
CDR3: ASSPRDLDIDTQY

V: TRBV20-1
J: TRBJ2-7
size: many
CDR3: SAILAGVYEQY

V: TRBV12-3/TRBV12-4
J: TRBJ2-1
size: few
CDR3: ASSPRHYNEQF

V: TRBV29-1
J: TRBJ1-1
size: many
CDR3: SVPDRERTEAF

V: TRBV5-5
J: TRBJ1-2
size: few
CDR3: ASSQTAGRAPLGYT

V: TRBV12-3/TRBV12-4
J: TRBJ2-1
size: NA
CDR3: AVTGTSGSQSYNEQF

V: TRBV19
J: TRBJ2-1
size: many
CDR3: ASSPLDNEQF

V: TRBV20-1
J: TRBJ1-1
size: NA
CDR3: SAHYMRLLTNTEAF

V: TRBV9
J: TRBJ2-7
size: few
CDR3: ASSVGGGAPYEQY

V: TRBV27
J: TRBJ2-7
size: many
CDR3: ASSLQGPYEQY

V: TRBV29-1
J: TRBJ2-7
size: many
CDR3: SVLVTGGPYEQY

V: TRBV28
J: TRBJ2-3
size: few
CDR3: ASQRDTDTQY

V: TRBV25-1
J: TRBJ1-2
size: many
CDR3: ASSSSTGRGYT

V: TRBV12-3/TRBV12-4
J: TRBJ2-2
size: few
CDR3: ASSLPTGPGELF

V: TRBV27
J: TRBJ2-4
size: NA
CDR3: ASRPPGPKNIQY

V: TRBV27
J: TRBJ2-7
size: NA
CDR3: ASRGTIRYEQY

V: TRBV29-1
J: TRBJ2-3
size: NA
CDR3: SAHRDRVTDTQY

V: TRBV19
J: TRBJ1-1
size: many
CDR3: ASSVFSGGRETEAF

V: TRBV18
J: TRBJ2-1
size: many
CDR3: ASSPIPGNEQF

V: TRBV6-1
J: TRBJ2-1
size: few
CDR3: ASSPELGSYNEQF

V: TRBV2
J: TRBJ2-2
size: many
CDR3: ASSETSGRTGELF

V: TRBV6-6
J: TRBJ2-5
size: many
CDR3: ASSYSWDREKETQY

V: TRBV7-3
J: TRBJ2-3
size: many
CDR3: ASSFGTLDTQY

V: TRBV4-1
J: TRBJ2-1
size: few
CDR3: ASSPDTVSYNEQF

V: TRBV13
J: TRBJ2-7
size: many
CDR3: ASSPGRQISYEQY

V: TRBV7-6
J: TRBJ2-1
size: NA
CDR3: ASSLSPSGIWDEQF

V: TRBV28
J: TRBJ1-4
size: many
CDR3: ASSLGRGLF

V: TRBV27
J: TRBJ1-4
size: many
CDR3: ASSLQGATDEKLF

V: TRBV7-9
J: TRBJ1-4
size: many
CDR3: ASSPDSAKLF

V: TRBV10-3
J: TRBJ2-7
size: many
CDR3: AISEGNKGLPYEQY

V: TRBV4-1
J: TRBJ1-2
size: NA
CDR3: ASSQGGDYYGYT

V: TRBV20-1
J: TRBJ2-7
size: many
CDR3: SARVGAGYSYEQY

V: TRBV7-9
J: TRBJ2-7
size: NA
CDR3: ASSPGRGGFYEQY

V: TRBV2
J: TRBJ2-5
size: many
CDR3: ASTNARRGEAYGGETQY

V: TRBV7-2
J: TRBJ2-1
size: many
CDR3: ASSREPTVDEQF

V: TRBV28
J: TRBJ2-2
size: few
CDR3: ASSPPPGTGELF

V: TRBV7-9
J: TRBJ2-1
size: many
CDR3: ASSRGSSYNEQF

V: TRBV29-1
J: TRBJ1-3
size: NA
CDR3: SVSVGNTIY

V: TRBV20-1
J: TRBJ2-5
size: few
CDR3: SARVGGHETQY

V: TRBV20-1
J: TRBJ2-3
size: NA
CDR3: SAREETSGRTDTQY

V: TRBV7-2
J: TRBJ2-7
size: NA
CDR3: ASSLESGDYEQY

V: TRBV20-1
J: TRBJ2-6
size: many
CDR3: SAREVIRFGANVLT

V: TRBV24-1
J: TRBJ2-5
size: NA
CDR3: ATGSERSRETQY

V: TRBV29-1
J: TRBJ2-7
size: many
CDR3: SVEVLAGVGEQY

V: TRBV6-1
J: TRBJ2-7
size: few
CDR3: ASSRGQERRGEQY

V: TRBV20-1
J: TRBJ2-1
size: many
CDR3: SARKLAGGANEQF

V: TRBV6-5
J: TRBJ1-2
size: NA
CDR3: ASSYSRQANYGYT

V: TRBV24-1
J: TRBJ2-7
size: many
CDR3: ATSDAGTGNYEQY

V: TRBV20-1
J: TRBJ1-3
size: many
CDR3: SANRQGQRGGENTIY

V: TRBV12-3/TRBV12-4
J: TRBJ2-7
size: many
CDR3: ASSLSGLAANEQY

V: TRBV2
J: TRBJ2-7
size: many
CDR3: ASCKDRGYEQY

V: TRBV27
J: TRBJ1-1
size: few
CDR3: ASSSQGASPEAF

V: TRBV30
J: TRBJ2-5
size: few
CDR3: AWTGEGETQY

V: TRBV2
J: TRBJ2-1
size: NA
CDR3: ASSVLRETGEQF

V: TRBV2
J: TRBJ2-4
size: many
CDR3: ASIAGAGSKVHIQY

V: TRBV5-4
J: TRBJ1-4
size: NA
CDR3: ASSLEGGTNEKLF